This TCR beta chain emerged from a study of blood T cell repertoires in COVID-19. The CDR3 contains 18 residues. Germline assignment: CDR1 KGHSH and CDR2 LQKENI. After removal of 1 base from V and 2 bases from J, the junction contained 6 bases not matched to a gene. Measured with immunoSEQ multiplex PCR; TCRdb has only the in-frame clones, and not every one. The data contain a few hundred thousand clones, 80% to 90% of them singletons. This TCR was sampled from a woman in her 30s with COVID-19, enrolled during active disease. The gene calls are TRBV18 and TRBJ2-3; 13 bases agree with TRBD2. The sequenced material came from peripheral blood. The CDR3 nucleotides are TGTGCCAGCTCACCACGTGGTGGGACTAGCGGGACCACAGATACGCAGTATTTT. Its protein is CASSPRGGTSGTTDTQYF.